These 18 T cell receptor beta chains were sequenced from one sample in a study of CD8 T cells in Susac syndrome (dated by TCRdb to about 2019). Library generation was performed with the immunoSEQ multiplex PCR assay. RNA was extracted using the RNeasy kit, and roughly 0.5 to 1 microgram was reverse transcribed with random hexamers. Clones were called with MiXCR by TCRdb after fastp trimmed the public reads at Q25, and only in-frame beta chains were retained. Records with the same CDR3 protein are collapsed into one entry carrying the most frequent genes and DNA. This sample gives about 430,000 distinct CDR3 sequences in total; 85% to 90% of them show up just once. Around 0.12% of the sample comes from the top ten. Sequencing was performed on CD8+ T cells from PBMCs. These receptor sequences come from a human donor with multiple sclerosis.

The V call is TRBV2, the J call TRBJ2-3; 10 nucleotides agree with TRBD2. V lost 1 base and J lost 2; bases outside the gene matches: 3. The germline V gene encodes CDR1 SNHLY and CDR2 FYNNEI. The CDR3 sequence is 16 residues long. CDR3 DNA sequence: TGTGCCAGCAGTGAAGGACTAGCGGGCCTCACAGATACGCAGTATTTT. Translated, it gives CASSEGLAGLTDTQYF.

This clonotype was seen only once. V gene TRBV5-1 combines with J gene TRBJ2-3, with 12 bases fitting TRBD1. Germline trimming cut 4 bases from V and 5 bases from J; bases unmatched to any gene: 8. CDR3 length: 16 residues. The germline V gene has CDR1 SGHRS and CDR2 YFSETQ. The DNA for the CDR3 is TGCGCCAGCAGCCGTGGGACAGGGGGCGAATTAGATACGCAGTATTTT. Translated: CASSRGTGGELDTQYF.

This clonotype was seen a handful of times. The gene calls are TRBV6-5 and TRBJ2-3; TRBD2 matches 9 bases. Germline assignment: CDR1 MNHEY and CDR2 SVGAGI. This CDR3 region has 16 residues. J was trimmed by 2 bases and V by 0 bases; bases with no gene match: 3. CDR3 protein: CASSYSLAGLTDTQYF. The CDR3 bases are TGTGCCAGCAGTTACTCGCTAGCGGGGCTCACAGATACGCAGTATTTT.

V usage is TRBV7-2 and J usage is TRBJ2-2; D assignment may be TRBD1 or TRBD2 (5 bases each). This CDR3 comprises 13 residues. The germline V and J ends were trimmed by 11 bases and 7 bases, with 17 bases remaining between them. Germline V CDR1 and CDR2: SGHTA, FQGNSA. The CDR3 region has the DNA TGTGCCCGACGAAATGGGGGTATCGGGGAGCTGTTTTTT. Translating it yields CARRNGGIGELFF. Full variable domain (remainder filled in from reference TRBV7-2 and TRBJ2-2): GAGVSQSPSNKVTEKGKDVELRCDPISGHTALYWYRQSLGQGLEFLIYFQGNSAPDKSGLPSDRFSAERTGGSVSTLTIQRTQQEDSAVYLCARRNGGIGELFFGEGSRLTVL.

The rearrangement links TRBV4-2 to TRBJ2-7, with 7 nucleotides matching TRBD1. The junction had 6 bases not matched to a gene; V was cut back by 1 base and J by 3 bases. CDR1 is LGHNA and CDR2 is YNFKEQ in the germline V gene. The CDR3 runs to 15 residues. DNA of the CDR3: TGTGCCAGCAGCCAAGTGAAGGGGGCAGGCTACGAGCAGTACTTC. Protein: CASSQVKGAGYEQYF.

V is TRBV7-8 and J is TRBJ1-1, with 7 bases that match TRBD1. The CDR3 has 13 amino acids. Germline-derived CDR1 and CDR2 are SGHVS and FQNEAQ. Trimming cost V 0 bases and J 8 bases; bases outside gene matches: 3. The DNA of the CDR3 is TGTGCCAGCAGCTTAGCACAGGGGCCGGAAGCTTTCTTT. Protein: CASSLAQGPEAFF.

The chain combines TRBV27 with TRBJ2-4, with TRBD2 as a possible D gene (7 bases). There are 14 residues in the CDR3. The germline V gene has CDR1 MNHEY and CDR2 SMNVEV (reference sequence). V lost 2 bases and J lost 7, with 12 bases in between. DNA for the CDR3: TGTGCCAGCAGTTTAGGTGGGGGGGCTAACATTCAGTACTTC. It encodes CASSLGGGANIQYF.

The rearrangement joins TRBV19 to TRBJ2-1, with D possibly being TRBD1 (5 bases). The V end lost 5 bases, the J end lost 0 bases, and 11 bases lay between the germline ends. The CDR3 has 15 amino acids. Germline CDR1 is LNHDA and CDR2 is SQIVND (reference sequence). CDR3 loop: CASSVTASSYNEQFF. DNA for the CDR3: TGTGCCAGTAGTGTGACAGCGAGCTCCTACAATGAGCAGTTCTTC.

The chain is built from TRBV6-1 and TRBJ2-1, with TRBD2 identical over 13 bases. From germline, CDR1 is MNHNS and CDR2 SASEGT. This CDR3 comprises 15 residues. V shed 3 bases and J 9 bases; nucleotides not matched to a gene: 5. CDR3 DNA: TGTGCCAGCAGTGACGGGACTAGCGGGGTTTTTGAGCAGTTCTTC. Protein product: CASSDGTSGVFEQFF.

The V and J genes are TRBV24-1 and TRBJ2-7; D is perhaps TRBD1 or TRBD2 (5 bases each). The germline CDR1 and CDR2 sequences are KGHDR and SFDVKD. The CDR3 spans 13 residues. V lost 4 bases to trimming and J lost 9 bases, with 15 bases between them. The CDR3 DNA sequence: TGTGCCACCAGTGAGGGGGACCATCGGGGGCAGTACTTC. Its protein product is CATSEGDHRGQYF.

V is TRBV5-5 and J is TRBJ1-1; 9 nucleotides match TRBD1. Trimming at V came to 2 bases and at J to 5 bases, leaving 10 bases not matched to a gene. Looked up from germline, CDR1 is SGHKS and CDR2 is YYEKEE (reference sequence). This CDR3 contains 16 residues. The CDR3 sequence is CASSLVPGQGGTEAFF. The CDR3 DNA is TGTGCCAGCAGCTTAGTCCCGGGACAGGGCGGTACTGAAGCTTTCTTT.

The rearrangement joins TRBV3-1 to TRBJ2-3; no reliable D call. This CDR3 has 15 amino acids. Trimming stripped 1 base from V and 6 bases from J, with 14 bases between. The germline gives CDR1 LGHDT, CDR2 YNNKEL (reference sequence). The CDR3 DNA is TGTGCCAGCAGCCAAGGAGGTCTACCTGGGGATACGCAGTATTTT. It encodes CASSQGGLPGDTQYF.

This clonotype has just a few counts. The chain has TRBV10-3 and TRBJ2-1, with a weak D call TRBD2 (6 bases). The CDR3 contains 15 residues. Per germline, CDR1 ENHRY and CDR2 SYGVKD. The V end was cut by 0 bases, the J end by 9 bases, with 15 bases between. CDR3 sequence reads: CAISESGLAGLEQFF. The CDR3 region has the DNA TGTGCCATCAGTGAGTCGGGACTGGCGGGCCTTGAGCAGTTCTTC.

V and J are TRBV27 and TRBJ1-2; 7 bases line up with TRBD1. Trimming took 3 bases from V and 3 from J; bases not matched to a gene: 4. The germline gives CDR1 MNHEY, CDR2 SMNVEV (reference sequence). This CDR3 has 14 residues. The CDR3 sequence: CASSFDREDYGYTF. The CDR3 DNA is TGTGCCAGCAGTTTTGACAGGGAGGACTATGGCTACACCTTC.

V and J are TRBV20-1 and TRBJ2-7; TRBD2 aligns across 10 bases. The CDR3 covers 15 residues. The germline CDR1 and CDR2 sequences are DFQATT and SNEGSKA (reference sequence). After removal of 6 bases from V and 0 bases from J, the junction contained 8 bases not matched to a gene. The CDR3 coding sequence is TGCAGTGCCCACGGACTAGCGGATAGCTCCTACGAGCAGTACTTC. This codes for CSAHGLADSSYEQYF.

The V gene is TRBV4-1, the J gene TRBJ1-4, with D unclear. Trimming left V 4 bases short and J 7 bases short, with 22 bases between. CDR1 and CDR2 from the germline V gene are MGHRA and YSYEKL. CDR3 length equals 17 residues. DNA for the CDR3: TGCGCCAGCAGCCCCCGACCCCTGGAGAATCGGGGTGAAAAACTGTTTTTT. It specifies CASSPRPLENRGEKLFF.

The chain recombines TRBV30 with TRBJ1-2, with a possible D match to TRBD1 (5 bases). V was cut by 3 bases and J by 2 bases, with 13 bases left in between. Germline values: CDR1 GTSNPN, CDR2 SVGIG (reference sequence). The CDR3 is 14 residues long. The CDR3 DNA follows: TGTGCCTGGAGGATAGCAGGGAGCAACTATGGCTACACCTTC. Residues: CAWRIAGSNYGYTF.

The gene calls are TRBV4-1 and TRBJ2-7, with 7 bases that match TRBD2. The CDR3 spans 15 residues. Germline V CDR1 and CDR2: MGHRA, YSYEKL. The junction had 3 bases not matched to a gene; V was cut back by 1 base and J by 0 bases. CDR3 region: CASSQASGVSYEQYF. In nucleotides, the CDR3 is TGCGCCAGCAGCCAAGCTAGCGGCGTCTCCTACGAGCAGTACTTC.